This is a list of T cell receptor beta chains from one sample in a study of cytomegalovirus exposure and HLA in healthy donors. The assay was immunoSEQ multiplex PCR, and TCRdb's table has in-frame clones only and misses some. The sample has roughly 220,000 clones, around 83% seen once. What was sequenced was PBMCs. The receptors derive from a middle-aged woman in good health and CMV-seronegative. The CDR3 runs from the conserved cysteine through the conserved F or W. The order of the fields is D gene, J gene, clone size, CDR3 length, V gene, CDR3 protein, CDR3 DNA. D genes are given only for firm matches. The size field is filled for only some rows; it gives once, few, many or a size class.

.,TRBJ1-4,.,12,TRBV28,CASSTGLGGLFF,TGTGCCAGCAGCACAGGTTTAGGTGGGCTGTTTTTT
TRBD1,TRBJ1-2,.,15,TRBV4-1,CASSQDSGGYYGYTF,TGCGCCAGCAGCCAAGACTCAGGGGGGTACTATGGCTACACCTTC
TRBD1,TRBJ1-1,.,14,TRBV18,CASSHDRGNTEAFF,TGTGCCAGCTCACACGACAGGGGAAACACTGAAGCTTTCTTT
TRBD2,TRBJ2-7,.,16,TRBV6-1,CASSEALGGSSDEQYF,TGTGCCAGCAGTGAAGCGCTTGGCGGGAGCTCAGACGAGCAGTACTTC
.,TRBJ1-1,.,15,TRBV19,CASSIPQEGRTEAFF,TGTGCCAGTAGTATTCCACAGGAGGGAAGGACTGAAGCTTTCTTT
TRBD1,TRBJ1-2,.,13,TRBV30,CACGQGFNYGYTF,TGTGCCTGTGGACAGGGATTTAACTATGGCTACACCTTC
TRBD1,TRBJ1-3,once,16,TRBV9,CASSRTGGADGNTIYF,TGTGCCAGCAGCCGCACAGGGGGCGCGGATGGAAACACCATATATTTT
.,TRBJ2-7,.,12,TRBV10-1,CASSDQSYEQYF,TGCGCCAGCAGTGACCAATCCTACGAGCAGTACTTC
TRBD2,TRBJ2-1,.,14,TRBV27,CASRRLAENSEQFF,TGTGCCAGCAGGAGGCTAGCGGAGAACAGTGAGCAGTTCTTC
.,TRBJ2-2,.,13,TRBV6-6,CASSFQGSGELFF,TGTGCCAGCAGTTTCCAGGGGTCCGGGGAGCTGTTTTTT
.,TRBJ1-2,once,11,TRBV28,CASSPPNGYTF,TGTGCCAGCAGTCCCCCAAATGGCTACACCTTC
.,TRBJ2-7,.,14,TRBV27,CASSPEGGAYEQYF,TGTGCCAGCAGCCCAGAAGGGGGGGCTTACGAGCAGTACTTC
TRBD1,TRBJ2-3,.,16,TRBV27,CASSSRTGGPPDTQYF,TGTGCCAGCAGTTCGCGGACAGGGGGCCCTCCAGATACGCAGTATTTT
.,TRBJ1-5,.,15,TRBV19,CASRDSQGGVQPQHF,TGTGCCAGTAGAGACTCCCAGGGAGGTGTTCAGCCCCAGCATTTT
.,TRBJ1-6,.,15,TRBV25-1,CASSADLRHNSPLHF,TGTGCCAGCAGTGCCGACTTAAGGCATAATTCACCCCTCCACTTT
.,TRBJ2-7,once,16,TRBV5-3,CARSIYRDLPSYEQYF,TGTGCCAGAAGCATTTACCGGGACTTACCTTCCTACGAGCAGTACTTC
TRBD1,TRBJ1-5,few,14,TRBV6-1,CASGGGQGYQPQHF,TGTGCCAGCGGAGGGGGACAGGGTTATCAGCCCCAGCATTTT
TRBD1,TRBJ1-2,once,14,TRBV28,CASSLVIGGDGYTF,TGTGCCAGCAGTTTAGTGATAGGGGGCGATGGCTACACCTTC
.,TRBJ2-5,.,13,TRBV27,CASSFGGRETQYF,TGTGCCAGCAGTTTTGGTGGCAGGGAGACCCAGTACTTC
.,TRBJ2-2,.,13,TRBV2,CASGRTGTGELFF,TGTGCCAGCGGTCGAACAGGGACCGGGGAGCTGTTTTTT
TRBD1,TRBJ1-4,.,14,TRBV15,CATSRGQGGEKLFF,TGTGCCACCAGCAGGGGACAGGGGGGAGAAAAACTGTTTTTT
TRBD2,TRBJ2-7,.,16,TRBV4-2,CASSQAFSGSGNEQYF,TGTGCCAGCAGCCAAGCCTTCAGCGGGAGTGGGAACGAGCAGTACTTC
TRBD1,TRBJ1-2,.,15,TRBV9,CASSVTGQDIYGYTF,TGTGCCAGCAGCGTGACGGGACAGGATATCTATGGCTACACCTTC
.,TRBJ1-4,.,15,TRBV4-1,CASSQARRDNEKLFF,TGCGCCAGCAGCCAAGCAAGGCGGGATAATGAAAAACTGTTTTTT
TRBD1,TRBJ1-3,.,15,TRBV5-1,CASSLRTGGEDTIYF,TGCGCCAGCAGCTTGAGGACAGGGGGCGAAGACACCATATATTTT
.,TRBJ2-6,once,17,TRBV10-3,CAISESKRGTGANVLTF,TGTGCCATCAGTGAGTCGAAACGGGGGACTGGGGCCAACGTCCTGACTTTC
.,TRBJ1-5,.,15,TRBV2,CASSENPNPIGTQHF,TGTGCCAGCAGTGAAAACCCAAACCCCATCGGGACCCAGCATTTT
TRBD1,TRBJ2-7,.,18,TRBV18,CASSHLPRGPSSSYEQYF,TGTGCCAGCTCGCACTTACCCAGGGGGCCCTCCAGCTCCTACGAGCAGTACTTC
.,TRBJ1-4,once,16,TRBV6-5,CASSYGQRESGEKLFF,TGTGCCAGCAGTTACGGCCAGCGGGAGTCGGGTGAAAAACTGTTTTTT
.,TRBJ1-1,.,13,TRBV5-8,CASSLHLNTEAFF,TGTGCCAGCAGCTTGCATTTGAACACTGAAGCTTTCTTT
TRBD1,TRBJ1-4,.,16,TRBV23-1,CASSQSWTGEDEKLFF,TGCGCCAGCAGTCAATCTTGGACAGGGGAGGATGAAAAACTGTTTTTT
TRBD2,TRBJ2-3,.,15,TRBV11-1,CASSLGTSGGDTQYF,TGTGCCAGCAGCCTCGGGACTAGCGGTGGAGATACGCAGTATTTT
TRBD2,TRBJ2-7,.,17,TRBV5-1,CASSYYPGLAGSYEQYF,TGCGCCAGCAGCTATTATCCGGGACTAGCGGGATCCTACGAGCAGTACTTC
.,TRBJ1-4,.,16,TRBV4-1,CASSRTRGLANEKLFF,TGCGCCAGCAGCCGGACCAGGGGCTTGGCTAATGAAAAACTGTTTTTT
.,TRBJ2-7,.,14,TRBV5-5,CASSGGTDSYEQYF,TGTGCCAGCAGCGGAGGGACAGACTCCTACGAGCAGTACTTC
.,TRBJ1-1,.,15,TRBV4-1,CASSQAFKESGEAFF,TGCGCCAGCAGCCAAGCCTTCAAGGAGAGCGGTGAAGCTTTCTTT
TRBD1,TRBJ2-7,.,14,TRBV4-2,CASSQGQGDYEQYF,TGTGCCAGCAGCCAAGGACAGGGCGACTACGAGCAGTACTTC
TRBD1,TRBJ1-1,.,15,TRBV18,CASSFSRGRTTEAFF,TGTGCCAGCTCATTTAGCAGGGGGAGAACCACTGAAGCTTTCTTT
.,TRBJ2-1,.,16,TRBV9,CASSVGVGAFYNEQFF,TGTGCCAGCAGCGTAGGAGTGGGGGCGTTCTACAATGAGCAGTTCTTC
.,TRBJ2-7,.,14,TRBV6-5,CASSYSLRRQEQYF,TGTGCCAGCAGTTACTCGCTTCGGCGGCAGGAGCAGTACTTC
TRBD1,TRBJ1-6,.,16,TRBV6-1,CASSERLGTGGSPLHF,TGTGCCAGCAGTGAAAGGCTGGGAACAGGGGGGTCACCCCTCCACTTT
.,TRBJ1-1,.,16,TRBV9,CASSPRDFPPNTEAFF,TGTGCCAGCAGCCCTCGGGACTTCCCCCCTAACACTGAAGCTTTCTTT
.,TRBJ1-5,.,12,TRBV19,CASSSNYQPQHF,TGTGCCAGTAGTAGTAATTATCAGCCCCAGCATTTT
.,TRBJ2-7,.,14,TRBV6-1,CASRGLVGGFEQYF,TGTGCCAGCAGGGGATTGGTGGGAGGATTCGAGCAGTACTTC
TRBD1,TRBJ1-5,.,15,TRBV4-1,CASSRGQGEDQPQHF,TGCGCCAGCAGCCGAGGACAGGGGGAGGATCAGCCCCAGCATTTT
TRBD1,TRBJ1-2,.,15,TRBV5-1,CASSSGTGLLYGYTF,TGCGCCAGCAGCTCCGGGACAGGGCTATTGTATGGCTACACCTTC
.,TRBJ2-1,few,14,TRBV5-1,CASSLANRWNEQFF,TGCGCCAGCAGCTTGGCCAATCGGTGGAATGAGCAGTTCTTC
.,TRBJ1-4,.,16,TRBV18,CASSPLRTTTNEKLFF,TGTGCCAGCTCACCGCTTAGGACAACAACTAATGAAAAACTGTTTTTT
.,TRBJ2-7,.,13,TRBV19,CASSPTVVVEQYF,TGTGCCAGTAGTCCAACAGTCGTGGTTGAGCAGTACTTC
.,TRBJ2-3,.,15,TRBV30,CAWSEASVITDTQYF,TGTGCCTGGAGCGAGGCTAGCGTGATCACAGATACGCAGTATTTT